This T cell receptor beta chain emerged from a study of blood T cell repertoires in COVID-19. About the study: Donors in the United States, Italy and Spain gave samples during acute or convalescent COVID-19. Nucleic acid was either cDNA or gDNA, and it came from T cells, B-cell-depleted T cells, or PBMCs.

CDR1 and CDR2 from the germline V gene are MNHEY and SMNVEV (reference sequence). The CDR3 has 16 residues. With 5 bases clipped from V and 3 bases from J, the junction kept 10 bases outside the gene matches. Original analysis: The assay estimated nucleated cells by amplifying reference gene primers. Clones were read by immunoSEQ multiplex PCR, and TCRdb kept only the in-frame ones, dropping some. For V, J and clone size, that table is used; D and trimming come from the DNA. The data show about 80,000 clones, around 88% seen once. This clone showed up just once. The clonotype was recovered from a man younger than 40 with acute or convalescent COVID-19. The sequencing sample was made of peripheral blood. The V gene is TRBV27, the J gene TRBJ2-5; 9 bases align to TRBD2. The CDR3 sequence is CASSRAAGGHKETQYF. The CDR3, as DNA: TGTGCCAGCAGTCGAGCTGCGGGAGGGCATAAAGAGACCCAGTACTTC.